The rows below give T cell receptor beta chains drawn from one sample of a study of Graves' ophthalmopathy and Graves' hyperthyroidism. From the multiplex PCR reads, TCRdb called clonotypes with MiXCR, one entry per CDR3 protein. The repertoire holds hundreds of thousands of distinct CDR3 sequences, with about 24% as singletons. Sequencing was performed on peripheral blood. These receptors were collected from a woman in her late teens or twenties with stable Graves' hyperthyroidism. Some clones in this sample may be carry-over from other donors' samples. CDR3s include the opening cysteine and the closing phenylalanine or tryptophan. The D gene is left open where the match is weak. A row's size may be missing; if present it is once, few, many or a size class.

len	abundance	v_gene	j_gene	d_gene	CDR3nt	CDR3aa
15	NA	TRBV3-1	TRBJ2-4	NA	TGTGCCAGCAGCCAAGACCCCGGACGGACAAACATTCAGTACTTC	CASSQDPGRTNIQYF
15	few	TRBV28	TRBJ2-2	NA	TGTGCCAGCAGCCTCCCGGGGACCAACACCGGGGAGCTGTTTTTT	CASSLPGTNTGELFF
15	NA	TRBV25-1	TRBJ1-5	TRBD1	TGTGCCAGCAGGTCCGGGACAGGTGACAATCAGCCCCAGCATTTT	CASRSGTGDNQPQHF
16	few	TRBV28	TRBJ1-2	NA	TGTGCCAGCAGTTTAGAAGGGACGACCACCCTGGCGGGCTACACCTTC	CASSLEGTTTLAGYTF
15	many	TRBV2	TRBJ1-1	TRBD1	TGTGCCAGCACTTTCAGTGGGACAGGGTTCACTGAAGCTTTCTTT	CASTFSGTGFTEAFF
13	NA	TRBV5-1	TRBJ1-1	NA	TGCGCCAGCAGCGCGCCTTCGAACACTGAAGCTTTCTTT	CASSAPSNTEAFF
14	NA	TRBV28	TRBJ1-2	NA	TGTGCCAGCAGTGCGGCAGGGGATAACTATGGCTACACCTTC	CASSAAGDNYGYTF
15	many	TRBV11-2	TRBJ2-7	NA	TGTGCCAGCAGCTTAGATCCGGTGCCGGGATACGAGCAGTACTTC	CASSLDPVPGYEQYF
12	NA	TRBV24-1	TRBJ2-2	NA	TGTGCCACCGAAGGACAGAGAGGGGAGCTGTTTTTT	CATEGQRGELFF
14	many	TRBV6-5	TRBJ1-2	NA	TGTGCCAGCAGTTATGGGCCGGTTCTTTATGGCTACACCTTC	CASSYGPVLYGYTF
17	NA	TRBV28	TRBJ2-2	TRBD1	TGTGCCAGCAGTTTGGACAGGGCCGATCTGAACACCGGGGAGCTGTTTTTT	CASSLDRADLNTGELFF
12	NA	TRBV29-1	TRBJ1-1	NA	TGCAGCGCCCTTGGGCAGAACACTGAAGCTTTCTTT	CSALGQNTEAFF
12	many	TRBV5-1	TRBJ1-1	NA	TGCGCCAGCAGCTACGAAGGTTGGGGAGCTTTCTTT	CASSYEGWGAFF
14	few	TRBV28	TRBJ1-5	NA	TGTGCCAGCAGTTCCTCATTAGGCGATCAGCCCCAGCATTTT	CASSSSLGDQPQHF
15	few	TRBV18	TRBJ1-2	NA	TGTGCCAGCTCACCAAGGTCGCGGGACGTCGCTGGCTACACCTTC	CASSPRSRDVAGYTF
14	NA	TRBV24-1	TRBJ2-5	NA	TGTGCCACCAGTGATTTTGGGACCGGAGAGACCCAGTACTTC	CATSDFGTGETQYF
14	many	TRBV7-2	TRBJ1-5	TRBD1	TGTGCCAGCAGCTTTTTCGGACAGGGACAGCCCCAGCATTTT	CASSFFGQGQPQHF
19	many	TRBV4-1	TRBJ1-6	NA	TGCGCCAGCAGCCAAGACAAGCTGGGGACGGTCATACCGGATTCACCCCTCCACTTT	CASSQDKLGTVIPDSPLHF
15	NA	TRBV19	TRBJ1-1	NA	TGTGCCAGTAGTATATTCGCCAGGGCGGGCACTGAAGCTTTCTTT	CASSIFARAGTEAFF
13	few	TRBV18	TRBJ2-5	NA	TGTGCCAGCTCACAAACCTCCCAAGAGACCCAGTACTTC	CASSQTSQETQYF
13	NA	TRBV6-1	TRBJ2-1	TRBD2	TGTGCCAGCACACCCCGGGGGGTGAATGAGCAGTTCTTC	CASTPRGVNEQFF
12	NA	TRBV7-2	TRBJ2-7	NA	TGTGCCAGCAGCTTCTTAATTTCCGAGCAGTACTTC	CASSFLISEQYF
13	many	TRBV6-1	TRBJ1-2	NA	TGTGCCAGCAGTGAACTGGGGGGCTATGGCTACACCTTC	CASSELGGYGYTF
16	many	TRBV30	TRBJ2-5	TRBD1	TGTGCCTGGAGAGGGGGCCCGGGACACACCACGGAGACCCAGTACTTC	CAWRGGPGHTTETQYF
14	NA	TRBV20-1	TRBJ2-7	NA	TGCAGTGCTAGTGGAGGGCCATCGTCCTACGAGCAGTACTTC	CSASGGPSSYEQYF
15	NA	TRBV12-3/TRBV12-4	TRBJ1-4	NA	TGTGCCAGCAGCTTCGGACGGGGAAGAAATGAAAAACTGTTTTTT	CASSFGRGRNEKLFF
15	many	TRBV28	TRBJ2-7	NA	TGTGCCAGTCACCCTAGGGGGGTTTTTTCCTACGAGCAGTACTTC	CASHPRGVFSYEQYF
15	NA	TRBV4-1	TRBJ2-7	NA	TGCGCCAGCAGCCAAGCGGGTTCGGGGGTTTACGAGCAGTACTTC	CASSQAGSGVYEQYF
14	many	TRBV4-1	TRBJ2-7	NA	TGCGCCAGCAGCCAAGTGGTCATGATCTACGAGCAGTACTTC	CASSQVVMIYEQYF
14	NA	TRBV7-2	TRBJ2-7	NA	TGTGCCAGCAGCTTATGGGACCTATCCTACGAGCAGTACTTC	CASSLWDLSYEQYF
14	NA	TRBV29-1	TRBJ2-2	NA	TGCAGCGTTGAAAGGTTTACGAACACCGGGGAGCTGTGTTTT	CSVERFTNTGELCF
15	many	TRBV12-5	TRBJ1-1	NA	TGTGCTAGTGGTTTGTCAGCAACAGAGAACACTGAAGCTTTCTTT	CASGLSATENTEAFF
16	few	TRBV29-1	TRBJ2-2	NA	TGCAGCGTTGAACTCGGGCACCCGGGGAACACCGGGGAGCTGTTTTTT	CSVELGHPGNTGELFF
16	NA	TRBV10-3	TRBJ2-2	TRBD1	TGTGCCATCAGCAAAGCAGGGGGAACGAACACCGGGGAGCTGTTTTTT	CAISKAGGTNTGELFF
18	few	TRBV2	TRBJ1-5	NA	TGTGCCAGCAGTGAATGGAGTCAGGGCGGGGGGCGCAATCAGCCCCAGCATTTT	CASSEWSQGGGRNQPQHF
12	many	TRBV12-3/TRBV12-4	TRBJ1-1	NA	TGTGCCAGCAGTTTCTCGAACACTGAAGCTTTCTTT	CASSFSNTEAFF
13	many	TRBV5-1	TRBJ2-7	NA	TGCGCCAGCAGCTTGGCTGCGGGTGACGAGCAGTACTTC	CASSLAAGDEQYF
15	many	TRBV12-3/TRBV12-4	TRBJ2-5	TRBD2	TGTGCCAGCAGTTTTTCTAGCGGGGACCGAGAGACCCAGTACTTC	CASSFSSGDRETQYF
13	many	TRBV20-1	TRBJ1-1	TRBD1	TGCAGTGCTTCGGGACAGGTGAACACTGAAGCTTTCTTT	CSASGQVNTEAFF
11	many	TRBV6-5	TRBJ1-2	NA	TGTGCCAGCAGTACAGGTTATGGCTACACCTTC	CASSTGYGYTF
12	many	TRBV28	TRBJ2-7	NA	TGTGCCAGCAGTTCTTTCCTCTACGAGCAGTACTTC	CASSSFLYEQYF
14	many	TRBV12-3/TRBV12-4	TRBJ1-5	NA	TGTGCCAGCAGTTTCCGGGGACAAGACCAGCCCCAGCATTTT	CASSFRGQDQPQHF
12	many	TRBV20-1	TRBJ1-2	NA	TGCAGTGCTAGCGGACGGGACTATGGCTACACCTTC	CSASGRDYGYTF
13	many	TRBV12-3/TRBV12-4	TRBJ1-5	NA	TGTGCCAGCAGTTCTGGGTTGGGACAGCCCCAGCATTTT	CASSSGLGQPQHF
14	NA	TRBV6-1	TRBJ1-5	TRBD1	TGTGCCAGCAGCGACAGGGAAGGACGTCAGCCCCAGCATTTT	CASSDREGRQPQHF
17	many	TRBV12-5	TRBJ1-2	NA	TGTGCTAGTGGTCCGTCGGGACCGCTAGGCGCAAACTATGGCTACACCTTC	CASGPSGPLGANYGYTF
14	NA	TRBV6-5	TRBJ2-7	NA	TGTGCCAGCAGTTACAGGGACACAACCTACGAGCAGTACTTC	CASSYRDTTYEQYF